This TCR beta chain was sequenced during a study of T-cell memory formation after mild COVID-19. Trimming shortened V by 4 bases and J by 7 bases, and 16 bases separated the two germline ends. CDR1 and CDR2 (germline): SQVTM, ANQGSEA. The CDR3 contains 14 residues. This clonotype has just a few counts. MiXCR was run by TCRdb on the 5' RACE reads, yielding one entry per CDR3 protein. Among around 410,000 distinct CDR3 sequences, around a quarter were seen once, and the ten largest hold about 12%. The sequenced sample was PBMCs or a T cell subset sorted from them (not recorded which). The clonotype was recovered from an adult woman who had mild COVID-19 (a few samples of this study predate the infection). Cell type and time point are not known. The V and J genes are TRBV29-1 and TRBJ2-2; a weak D match, TRBD2 (7 bases). CDR3 nucleotides: TGCAGCGTTGGCTGGCAGGGGAGGGGCGGGGAGCTGTTTTTT. Its protein is CSVGWQGRGGELFF.